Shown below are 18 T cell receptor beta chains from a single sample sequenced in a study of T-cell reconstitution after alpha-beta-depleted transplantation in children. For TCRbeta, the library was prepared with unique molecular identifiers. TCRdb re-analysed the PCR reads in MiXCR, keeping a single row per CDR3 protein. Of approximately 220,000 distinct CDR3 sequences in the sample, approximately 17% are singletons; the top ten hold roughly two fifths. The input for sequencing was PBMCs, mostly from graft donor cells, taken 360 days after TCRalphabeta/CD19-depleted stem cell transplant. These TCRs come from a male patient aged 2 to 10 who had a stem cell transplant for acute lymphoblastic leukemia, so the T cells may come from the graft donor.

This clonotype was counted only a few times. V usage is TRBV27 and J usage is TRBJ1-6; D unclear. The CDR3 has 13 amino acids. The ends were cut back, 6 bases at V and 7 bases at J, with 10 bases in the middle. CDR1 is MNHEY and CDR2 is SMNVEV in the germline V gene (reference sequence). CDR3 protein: CASSDHGNSPLHF. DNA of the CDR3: TGTGCCAGCAGCGACCATGGGAATTCACCCCTCCACTTT.

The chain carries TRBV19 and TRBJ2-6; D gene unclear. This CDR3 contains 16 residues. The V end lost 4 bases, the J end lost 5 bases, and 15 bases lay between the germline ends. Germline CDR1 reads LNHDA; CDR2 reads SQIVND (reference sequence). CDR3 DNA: TGTGCCAGTAGTACCTCCGGCTCCCGCTGGGCCAACGTCCTGACTTTC. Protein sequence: CASSTSGSRWANVLTF. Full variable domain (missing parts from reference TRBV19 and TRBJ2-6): DGGITQSPKYLFRKEGQNVTLSCEQNLNHDAMYWYRQDPGQGLRLIYYSQIVNDFQKGDIAEGYSVSREKKESFPLTVTSAQKNPTAFYLCASSTSGSRWANVLTFGAGSRLTVL.

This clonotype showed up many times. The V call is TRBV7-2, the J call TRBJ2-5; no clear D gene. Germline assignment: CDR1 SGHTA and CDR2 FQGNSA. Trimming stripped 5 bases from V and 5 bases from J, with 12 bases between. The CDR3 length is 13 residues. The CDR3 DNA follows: TGTGCCAGCAGCCGCCGCACGACGGAGACCCAGTACTTC. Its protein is CASSRRTTETQYF.

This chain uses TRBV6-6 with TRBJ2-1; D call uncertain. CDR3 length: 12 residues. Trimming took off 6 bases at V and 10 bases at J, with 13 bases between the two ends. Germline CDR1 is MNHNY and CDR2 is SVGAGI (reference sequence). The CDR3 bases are TGTGCCAGCAGGGCACAAAAGCGCGAGCAGTTCTTC. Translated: CASRAQKREQFF.

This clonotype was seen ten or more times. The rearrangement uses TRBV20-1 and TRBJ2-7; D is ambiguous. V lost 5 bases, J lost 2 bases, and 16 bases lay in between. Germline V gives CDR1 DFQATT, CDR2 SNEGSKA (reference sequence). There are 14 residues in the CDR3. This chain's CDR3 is CSALGYWAAYEQYF. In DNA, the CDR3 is TGCAGTGCTCTCGGCTATTGGGCGGCCTACGAGCAGTACTTC.

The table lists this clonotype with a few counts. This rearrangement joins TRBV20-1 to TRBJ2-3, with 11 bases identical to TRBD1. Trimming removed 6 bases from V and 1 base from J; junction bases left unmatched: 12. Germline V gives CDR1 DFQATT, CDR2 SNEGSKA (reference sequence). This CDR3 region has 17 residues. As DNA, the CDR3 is TGCAGTGCAGAAGGGGACAGGGGGTCTTACGGCACAGATACGCAGTATTTT. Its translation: CSAEGDRGSYGTDTQYF.

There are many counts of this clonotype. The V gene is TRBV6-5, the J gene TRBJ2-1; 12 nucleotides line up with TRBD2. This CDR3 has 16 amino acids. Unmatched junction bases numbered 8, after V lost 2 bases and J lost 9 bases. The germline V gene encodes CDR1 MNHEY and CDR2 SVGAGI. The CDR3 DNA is TGTGCCAGCAGTTACCCTAGCGGGGGGGCCTCTGGTGAGCAGTTCTTC. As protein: CASSYPSGGASGEQFF.

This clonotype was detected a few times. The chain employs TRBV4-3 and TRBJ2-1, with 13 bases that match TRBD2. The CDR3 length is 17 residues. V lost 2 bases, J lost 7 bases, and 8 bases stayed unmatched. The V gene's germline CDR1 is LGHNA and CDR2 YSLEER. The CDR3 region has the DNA TGCGCCAGCAGCCAAACGACTAGCGGGGGGCTAGGGAATGAGCAGTTCTTC. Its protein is CASSQTTSGGLGNEQFF.

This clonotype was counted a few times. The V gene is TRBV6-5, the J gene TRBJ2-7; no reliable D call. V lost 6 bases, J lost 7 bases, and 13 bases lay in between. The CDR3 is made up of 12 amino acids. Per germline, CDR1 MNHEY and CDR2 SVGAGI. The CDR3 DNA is TGTGCCAGCAGACGGACCCCTGGGGAGCAGTACTTC. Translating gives CASRRTPGEQYF.

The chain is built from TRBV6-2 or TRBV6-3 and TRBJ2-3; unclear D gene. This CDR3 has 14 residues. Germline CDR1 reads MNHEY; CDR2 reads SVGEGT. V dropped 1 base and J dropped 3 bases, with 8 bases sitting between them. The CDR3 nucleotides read TGTGCCAGCAGTTACTGGACCGAAACAGATACGCAGTATTTT. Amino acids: CASSYWTETDTQYF.

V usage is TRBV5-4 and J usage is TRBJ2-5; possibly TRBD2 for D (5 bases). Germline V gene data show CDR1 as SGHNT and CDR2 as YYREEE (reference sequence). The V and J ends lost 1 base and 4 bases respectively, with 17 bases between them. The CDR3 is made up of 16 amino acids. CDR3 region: CASSLSHSARGETQYF. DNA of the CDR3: TGTGCCAGCAGCTTGTCCCATAGCGCCCGGGGAGAGACCCAGTACTTC.

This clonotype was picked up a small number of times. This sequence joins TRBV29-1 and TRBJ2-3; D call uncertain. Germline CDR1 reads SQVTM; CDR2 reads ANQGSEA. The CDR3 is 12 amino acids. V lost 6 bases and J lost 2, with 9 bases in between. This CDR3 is CSVPALTDTQYF. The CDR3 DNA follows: TGCAGCGTACCCGCTCTCACAGATACGCAGTATTTT.

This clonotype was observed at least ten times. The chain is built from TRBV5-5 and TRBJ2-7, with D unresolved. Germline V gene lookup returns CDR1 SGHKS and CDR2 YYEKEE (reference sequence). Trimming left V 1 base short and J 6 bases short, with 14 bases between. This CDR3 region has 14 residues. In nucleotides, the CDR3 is TGTGCCAGCAGCTTGTACCCAGTCGGCCCCGAGCAGTACTTC. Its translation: CASSLYPVGPEQYF.

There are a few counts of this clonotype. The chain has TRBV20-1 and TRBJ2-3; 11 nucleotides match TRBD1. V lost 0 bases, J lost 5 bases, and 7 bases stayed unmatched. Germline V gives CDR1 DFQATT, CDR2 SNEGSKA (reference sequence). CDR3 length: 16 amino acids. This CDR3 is CSARDMDRGLGDTQYF. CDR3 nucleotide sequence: TGCAGTGCTAGAGATATGGACAGGGGGCTTGGAGATACGCAGTATTTT.

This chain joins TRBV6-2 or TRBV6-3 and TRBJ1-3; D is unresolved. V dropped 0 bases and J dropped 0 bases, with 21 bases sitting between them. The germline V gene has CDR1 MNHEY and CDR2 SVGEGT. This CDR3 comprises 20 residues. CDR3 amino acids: CASSYSSSAALTGSGNTIYF. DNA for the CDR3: TGTGCCAGCAGTTACTCTAGTTCTGCGGCTCTGACGGGCTCTGGAAACACCATATATTTT.

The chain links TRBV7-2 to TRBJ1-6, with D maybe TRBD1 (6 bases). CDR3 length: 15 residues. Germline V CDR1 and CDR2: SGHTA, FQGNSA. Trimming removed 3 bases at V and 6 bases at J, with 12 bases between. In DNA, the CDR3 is TGTGCCAGCAGCTTTAACAGGGAGGGTAATTCACCCCTCCACTTT. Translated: CASSFNREGNSPLHF.

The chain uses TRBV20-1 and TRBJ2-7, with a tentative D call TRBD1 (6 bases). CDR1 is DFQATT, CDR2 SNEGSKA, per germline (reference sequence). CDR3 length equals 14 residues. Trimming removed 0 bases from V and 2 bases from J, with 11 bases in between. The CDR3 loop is CSAREITGTYEQYF. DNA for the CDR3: TGCAGTGCTAGAGAGATAACAGGGACCTACGAGCAGTACTTC.

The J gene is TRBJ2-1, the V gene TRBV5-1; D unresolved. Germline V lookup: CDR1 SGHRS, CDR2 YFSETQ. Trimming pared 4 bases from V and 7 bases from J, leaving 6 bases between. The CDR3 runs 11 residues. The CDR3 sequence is CASSVVNEQFF. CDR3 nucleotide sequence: TGCGCCAGCAGCGTAGTAAATGAGCAGTTCTTC.